The clone carrying this T cell receptor beta chain was detected many times. These data come from a study of molecular identifiers for immune sequencing clone quantification. Using its own MiXCR run on the PCR reads, TCRdb lists one record per CDR3 protein. The table shows some 11,000 distinct CDR3 sequences, with less than 20% occurring only once. V shed 3 bases and J shed 6 bases, with 6 bases lying between them. CDR3 length: 12 amino acids. The germline V gene has CDR1 SEHNR and CDR2 FQNEAQ (reference sequence). This receptor was identified in a human donor in good health. Some libraries in this study had Jurkat cell RNA spiked in. This chain links TRBV7-9 with TRBJ1-5; D unresolved. The sample was naive CD8+ T cells from blood, with Jurkat cell RNA spiked in. Subset defined: FACS-sorted CD8+CD4-CCR7+CD45RA+ naive T cells. The CDR3 DNA sequence: TGTGCCAGCAGCTTTGAAACTCAGCCCCAGCATTTT. Protein: CASSFETQPQHF.